These T cell receptor beta chains were read from a single sample in a study of monozygotic twins with inflammatory bowel disease. Following a re-call of the 5' RACE reads, TCRdb has one entry per CDR3 protein and lacks DNA. Here the sample table reports around 400,000 distinct CDR3 sequences. The sequencing sample was made of blood. The source is a human donor with ulcerative colitis or Crohn's disease, or a healthy co-twin of an affected twin (not recorded which). CDR3s include the opening cysteine and the closing phenylalanine or tryptophan.

v_gene,j_gene,CDR3aa
TRBV4-1,TRBJ2-4,CGRGRSHPRDF
TRBV4-3,TRBJ1-2,CASSQSFLGVGYTF
TRBV11-1,TRBJ1-1,CASSLSVPQGTLNTEAFF
TRBV9,TRBJ2-1,CASSVFRGLGDEQFF
TRBV7-9,TRBJ2-7,CASSFGQGAHF
TRBV5-1,TRBJ1-3,CASSLYGQGDGNTIYF
TRBV3-1,TRBJ2-5,CASSQLKETQYF
TRBV10-2,TRBJ2-4,CASSLRETKNIQYF
TRBV7-2,TRBJ1-2,CASSKTGGSGYTF
TRBV5-4,TRBJ1-6,CASSLVAGPSPLHF
TRBV3-1,TRBJ2-7,CASSLLDRGVEQYF
TRBV5-1,TRBJ2-1,CASSPKTVQGSSYNEQFF
TRBV19,TRBJ2-6,CASSITVSGANVLTF